One and the same sample provided the 8 T cell receptor beta chains below, sequenced in a study of shared clonotypes between healthy human individuals. This table comes from immunoSEQ multiplex PCR, and its TCRdb copy is limited to in-frame clones, with some not included. Here the sample spans approximately 700,000 clones, around 73% being singletons. Sequencing was performed on memory CD4+ T cells sorted from blood. Stated subset: CD45RA-negative fraction. These receptors were obtained from a woman in her twenties or thirties in good health.

This rearrangement joins TRBV6-5 to TRBJ1-1, with 7 positions matching TRBD1. CDR3 length: 12 residues. The germline CDR1 and CDR2 sequences are MNHEY and SVGAGI. V dropped 8 bases and J dropped 10; count of bases not matched to a gene: 10. Written as DNA, the CDR3 is TGTGCCAGCTGGGGGACAGCGGGCGGAGCTTTCTTT. Protein product: CASWGTAGGAFF.

This clone was counted only a few times. This chain links TRBV23-1 with TRBJ2-2; D not certain. TRBV23-1 is an open reading frame, and its role is uncertain. The CDR3 covers 13 residues. V was trimmed by 0 bases and J by 5 bases, leaving 4 bases between them. The CDR3: CASSQSLTGELFF. CDR3 bases: TGCGCCAGCAGTCAATCTCTGACCGGGGAGCTGTTTTTT.

The table lists this clone with a count of one. The rearrangement uses TRBV6-1 and TRBJ2-3; no clear D gene. V gave up 3 bases and J gave up 1 base, with 11 bases separating them. This CDR3 region has 15 residues. Looked up from germline, CDR1 is MNHNS and CDR2 is SASEGT. The CDR3 loop is CASSDGNSGTDTQYF. The CDR3 region has the DNA TGTGCCAGCAGTGACGGCAACTCCGGCACAGATACGCAGTATTTT.

The V call is TRBV19, the J call TRBJ2-5, with a tentative D call TRBD2 (7 bases). This CDR3 is built from 17 residues. Germline V CDR1 and CDR2: LNHDA, SQIVND (reference sequence). The V and J ends lost 1 base and 5 bases respectively, with 20 bases between them. CDR3 in amino acids: CASSIVVGQGRGETQYF. CDR3 nucleotide sequence: TGTGCCAGTAGTATAGTCGTCGGCCAGGGGCGGGGGGAGACCCAGTACTTC.

V usage is TRBV7-2 and J usage is TRBJ2-5; TRBD2 agrees at 12 bases. The germline CDR1 and CDR2 sequences are SGHTA and FQGNSA. The CDR3 sequence is 15 residues long. Germline trimming cut 6 bases from V and 7 bases from J; bases unmatched to any gene: 9. CDR3 amino acids: CASSLTSGRSGTQYF. The CDR3 DNA sequence: TGTGCCAGCAGTCTGACTAGCGGGAGATCGGGGACCCAGTACTTC.

This clone was seen a few times. The rearrangement joins TRBV6-5 to TRBJ1-2; TRBD1 aligns across 7 bases. Germline V lookup: CDR1 MNHEY, CDR2 SVGAGI. CDR3 length: 13 residues. The ends lost 4 bases at V and 5 bases at J; junction bases unmatched: 4. CDR3 coding DNA: TGTGCCAGCAGTTTCGGACAGGCTTATGGCTACACCTTC. Translation: CASSFGQAYGYTF.

This clone was recorded at least ten times. This chain joins TRBV19 and TRBJ1-1; no clear D gene. Trimming pared 7 bases from V and 4 bases from J, leaving 10 bases between. This CDR3 comprises 12 residues. Germline V gene sequence: CDR1 LNHDA, CDR2 SQIVND (reference sequence). The CDR3 DNA sequence: TGTGCCAGTACCTACCGGGGCACTGAAGCTTTCTTT. Translated: CASTYRGTEAFF.

The V and J genes are TRBV14 and TRBJ2-1; TRBD2 matches at 11 bases. V shed 6 bases and J 9 bases; nucleotides not matched to a gene: 10. The length of the CDR3 is 15 residues. The germline V gene has CDR1 SGHDN and CDR2 FVKESK. In nucleotides, the CDR3 is TGTGCCAGCAGTCATAGCGGGAGGGCCTCGGGTGAGCAGTTCTTC. It is translated as CASSHSGRASGEQFF. Full variable domain (remainder filled in from reference TRBV14 and TRBJ2-1): EAGVTQFPSHSVIEKGQTVTLRCDPISGHDNLYWYRRVMGKEIKFLLHFVKESKQDESGMPNNRFLAERTGGTYSTLKVQPAELEDSGVYFCASSHSGRASGEQFFGPGTRLTVL.